What follows is one TCR beta chain and its context. Noted time point: pre-treatment sample, taken before nivolumab and TIL therapy. Adults with stage 4 NSCLC were enrolled in a phase I trial. The data belong to a study of TIL therapy for anti-PD-1-resistant metastatic lung cancer. The wider study: Most patients had lung adenocarcinoma; several tumors were EGFR-mutant, two ALK-rearranged; half smoked currently or formerly.

The libraries were made with immunoSEQ v3. Clones were sequenced by immunoSEQ multiplex PCR, and TCRdb holds only the in-frame ones, with some missing. Here the sample spans about 21,000 clones, about 71% being singletons. The receptor was derived from a person between 25 and 80 years old with non-small cell lung cancer. The sample consisted of blood, taken at baseline.

CDR3 DNA sequence: TGTGCCAGCAGCTCCGGGACAGGCAATCAGCCCCAGCATTTT. It specifies CASSSGTGNQPQHF. The chain recombines TRBV7-9 with TRBJ1-5; the match to TRBD1 covers 7 bases. The junction had 2 bases not matched to a gene; V was cut back by 4 bases and J by 2 bases. The V gene's germline CDR1 is SEHNR and CDR2 FQNEAQ (reference sequence). The CDR3 is 14 residues long. Full variable domain (missing parts from reference TRBV7-9 and TRBJ1-5): DTGVSQNPRHKITKRGQNVTFRCDPISEHNRLYWYRQTLGQGPEFLTYFQNEAQLEKSRLLSDRFSAERPKGSFSTLEIQRTEQGDSAMYLCASSSGTGNQPQHFGDGTRLSIL.